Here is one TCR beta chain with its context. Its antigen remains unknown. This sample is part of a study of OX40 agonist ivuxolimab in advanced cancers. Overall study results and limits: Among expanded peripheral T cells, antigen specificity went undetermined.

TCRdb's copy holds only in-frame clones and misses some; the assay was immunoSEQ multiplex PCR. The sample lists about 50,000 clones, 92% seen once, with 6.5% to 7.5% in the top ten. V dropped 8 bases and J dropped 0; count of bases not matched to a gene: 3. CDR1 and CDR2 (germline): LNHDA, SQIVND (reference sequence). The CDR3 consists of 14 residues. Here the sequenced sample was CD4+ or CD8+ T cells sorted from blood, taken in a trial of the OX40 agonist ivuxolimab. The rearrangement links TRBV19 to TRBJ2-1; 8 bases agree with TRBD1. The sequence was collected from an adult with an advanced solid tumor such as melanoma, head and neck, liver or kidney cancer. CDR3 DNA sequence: TGTGCCAGTTGGGACAGGAGCTCCTACAATGAGCAGTTCTTC. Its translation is CASWDRSSYNEQFF.